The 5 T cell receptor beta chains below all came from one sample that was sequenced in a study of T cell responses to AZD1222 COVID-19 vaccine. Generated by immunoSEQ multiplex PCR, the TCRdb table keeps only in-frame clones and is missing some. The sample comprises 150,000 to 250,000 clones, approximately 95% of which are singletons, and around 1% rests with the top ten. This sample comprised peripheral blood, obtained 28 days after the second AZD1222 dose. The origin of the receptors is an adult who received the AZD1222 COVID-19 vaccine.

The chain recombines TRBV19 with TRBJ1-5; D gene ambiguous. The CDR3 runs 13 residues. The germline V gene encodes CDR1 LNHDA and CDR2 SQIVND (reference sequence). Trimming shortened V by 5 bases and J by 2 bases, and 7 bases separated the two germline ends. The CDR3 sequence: CASSFPGNQPQHF. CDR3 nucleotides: TGTGCCAGTAGTTTCCCGGGCAATCAGCCCCAGCATTTT.

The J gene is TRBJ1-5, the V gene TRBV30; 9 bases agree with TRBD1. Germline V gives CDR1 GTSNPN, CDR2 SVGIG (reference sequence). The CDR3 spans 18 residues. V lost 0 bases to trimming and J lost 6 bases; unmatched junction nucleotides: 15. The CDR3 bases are TGTGCCTGGAGTGTACAAACCGTGAACTGGGACAGGGCTCAGCCCCAGCATTTT. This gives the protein CAWSVQTVNWDRAQPQHF.

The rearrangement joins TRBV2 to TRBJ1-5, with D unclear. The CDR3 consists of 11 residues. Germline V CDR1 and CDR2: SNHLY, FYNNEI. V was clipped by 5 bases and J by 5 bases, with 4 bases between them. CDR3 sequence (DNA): TGTGCCAGCAGTTCTGATCAGCCCCAGCATTTT. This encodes CASSSDQPQHF.

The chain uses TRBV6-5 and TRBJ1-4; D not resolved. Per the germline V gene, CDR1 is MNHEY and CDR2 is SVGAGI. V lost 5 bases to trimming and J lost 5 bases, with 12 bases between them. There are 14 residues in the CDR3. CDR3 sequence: CASSTQTLNEKLFF. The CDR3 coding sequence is TGTGCCAGCAGTACACAGACCTTAAATGAAAAACTGTTTTTT.

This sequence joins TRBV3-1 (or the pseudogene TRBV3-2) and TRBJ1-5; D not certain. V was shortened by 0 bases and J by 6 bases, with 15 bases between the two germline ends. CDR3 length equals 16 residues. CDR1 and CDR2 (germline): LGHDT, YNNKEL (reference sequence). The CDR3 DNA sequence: TGTGCCAGCAGCCAAGATGGGCGGTCCTTCCCTCAGCCCCAGCATTTT. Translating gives CASSQDGRSFPQPQHF.